Below are 26 T cell receptor beta chains sequenced from a single sample in a study of blood T cell repertoires in COVID-19. The assay was immunoSEQ multiplex PCR, and TCRdb's table has in-frame clones only and misses some. The table has 100,000 or so clones, approximately 88% seen once. Specimen: peripheral blood. These receptors were collected from a woman aged 55-69 years with acute or convalescent COVID-19.

In DNA, the CDR3 is TGTGCCAGCAGCTCAAACAGGGTAGGTCAGCCCCAGCATTTT. Translating it yields CASSSNRVGQPQHF. The chain uses TRBV7-8 and TRBJ1-5; D possibly corresponds to TRBD1 (6 bases). Per the germline V gene, CDR1 is SGHVS and CDR2 is FQNEAQ. The CDR3 runs to 14 residues. Trimming took off 4 bases at V and 6 bases at J, with 13 bases between the two ends. The full variable domain, completed using reference TRBV7-8 and TRBJ1-5, is GAGVSQSPRYKVAKRGQDVALRCDPISGHVSLFWYQQALGQGPEFLTYFQNEAQLDKSGLPSDRFFAERPEGSVSTLKIQRTQQEDSAVYLCASSSNRVGQPQHFGDGTRLSIL.

V is TRBV5-1 and J is TRBJ1-5, with D unclear. With 1 base removed from V and 4 bases from J, the gap between germline ends came to 6 bases. There are 13 residues in the CDR3. The germline CDR1 and CDR2 sequences are SGHRS and YFSETQ. The chain's CDR3 is CASSLTGNQPQHF. CDR3 coding DNA: TGCGCCAGCAGCTTGACCGGTAATCAGCCCCAGCATTTT.

CDR3 bases: TGTGCCAGCAGCCACTTCCGGGAGGGCGGGGCAGATACGCAGTATTTT. Amino acid sequence: CASSHFREGGADTQYF. The chain joins TRBV3-1 (or the pseudogene TRBV3-2) to TRBJ2-3, with 8 bases matching TRBD2. The V segment lost 3 bases and the J segment 4 bases; nucleotides outside the gene matches: 9. CDR1 and CDR2 (germline): LGHDT, YNNKEL (reference sequence). This CDR3 is built from 16 residues.

The V gene is TRBV19, the J gene TRBJ2-1; TRBD1 matches at 12 bases. The V and J ends lost 6 bases and 9 bases, in that order; junction bases with no gene match: 12. Germline CDR1 is LNHDA and CDR2 is SQIVND (reference sequence). The length of the CDR3 is 16 residues. DNA for the CDR3: TGTGCCAGTAGCCGAGGCCGGGACAGGGGGCTCGGTGAGCAGTTCTTC. It encodes CASSRGRDRGLGEQFF.

This rearrangement joins TRBV19 to TRBJ2-5; TRBD2 aligns across 11 bases. The junction had 8 bases not matched to a gene; V was cut back by 8 bases and J by 3 bases. The CDR3 consists of 15 residues. The V gene's germline CDR1 is LNHDA and CDR2 SQIVND (reference sequence). Here the CDR3 reads CASGTLGLAEETQYF. CDR3 in DNA: TGTGCCAGTGGGACCCTGGGACTAGCGGAAGAGACCCAGTACTTC.

The chain employs TRBV3-1 (or the pseudogene TRBV3-2) and TRBJ1-2; TRBD1 is a possible D gene (6 bases). Germline loops: CDR1 LGHDT, CDR2 YNNKEL (reference sequence). Trimming cost V 1 base and J 6 bases, with 18 bases left between them. The CDR3 runs 16 residues. The CDR3 DNA reads TGTGCCAGCAGCCAAGGAGGTAGAAACAGGGCAAATGGCTACACCTTC. It codes for CASSQGGRNRANGYTF.

V usage is TRBV6-6 and J usage is TRBJ2-7; 11 bases match TRBD2. CDR3 length equals 13 residues. The junction had 3 bases not matched to a gene; V was cut back by 5 bases and J by 6 bases. CDR1 and CDR2 from the germline V gene are MNHNY and SVGAGI (reference sequence). CDR3 sequence: CASSLGLAGEQYV. The CDR3 DNA follows: TGTGCCAGCAGTCTCGGACTAGCGGGCGAGCAGTACGTC.

The chain combines TRBV3-1 (or the pseudogene TRBV3-2) with TRBJ2-1; D may be TRBD2 (6 bases). The CDR3 loop spans 15 amino acids. Trimming pared 1 base from V and 4 bases from J, leaving 11 bases between. Germline V gives CDR1 LGHDT, CDR2 YNNKEL (reference sequence). The DNA for the CDR3 is TGTGCCAGCAGCCAAGCGGGGAGGTCTTACAATGAGCAGTTCTTC. Translation: CASSQAGRSYNEQFF.

As DNA, the CDR3 is TGTGCCAGCAGCTTGGATGCAGAAAATCCATTAATATACGAGCAGTACGTC. As protein: CASSLDAENPLIYEQYV. V usage is TRBV5-4 and J usage is TRBJ2-7; D remains unclear. Germline assignment: CDR1 SGHNT and CDR2 YYREEE (reference sequence). V was pared by 0 bases and J by 4 bases, with 20 bases between. The CDR3 runs 17 residues.

The chain couples TRBV7-8 to TRBJ1-2; D perhaps matches TRBD1 (6 bases). The germline V gene encodes CDR1 SGHVS and CDR2 FQNEAQ. This CDR3 contains 11 residues. With 5 bases removed from V and 13 bases from J, the gap between germline ends came to 14 bases. The CDR3 reads CASSPRGIGTF. In DNA form, the CDR3 reads TGTGCCAGCAGCCCCAGGGGCATCGGCACCTTC.

The V gene is TRBV23-1, the J gene TRBJ1-2; no clear D gene. TRBV23-1 belongs to the ORF category, with a function that is uncertain. This CDR3 contains 11 residues. The V end lost 4 bases, the J end lost 8 bases, and 8 bases lay between the germline ends. The CDR3 reads CASSPRRGYTF. CDR3 nucleotides: TGCGCCAGCAGTCCGCGGCGGGGCTACACCTTC.

The chain combines TRBV18 with TRBJ1-3, with 7 nucleotides matching TRBD1. The ends lost 5 bases at V and 0 bases at J; junction bases unmatched: 7. The germline gives CDR1 KGHSH, CDR2 LQKENI. This CDR3 has 16 amino acids. The CDR3 coding sequence is TGTGCCAGCTCAAGGGACAGACAAAACTCTGGAAACACCATATATTTT. Translation: CASSRDRQNSGNTIYF. Full variable domain (outside the CDR3, taken from reference TRBV18 and TRBJ1-3): NAGVMQNPRHLVRRRGQEARLRCSPMKGHSHVYWYRQLPEEGLKFMVYLQKENIIDESGMPKERFSAEFPKEGPSILRIQQVVRGDSAAYFCASSRDRQNSGNTIYFGEGSWLTVV.

The genes are TRBV7-8 and TRBJ1-1; TRBD1 is a possible D gene (5 bases). V gave up 5 bases and J gave up 1 base, with 14 bases separating them. Germline lookup yields CDR1 SGHVS and CDR2 FQNEAQ. The CDR3 is 15 residues long. CDR3 region: CASSLGQGSNTEAFF. CDR3 coding DNA: TGTGCCAGCAGCCTAGGGCAGGGTTCGAACACTGAAGCTTTCTTT.

V usage is TRBV30 and J usage is TRBJ1-5; 7 nucleotides agree with TRBD1. This CDR3 has 14 amino acids. Germline-derived CDR1 and CDR2 are GTSNPN and SVGIG (reference sequence). The V segment lost 3 bases and the J segment 2 bases; nucleotides outside the gene matches: 4. CDR3 residues: CAWSSGTGNQPQHF. The CDR3 DNA reads TGTGCCTGGAGCTCCGGGACAGGCAATCAGCCCCAGCATTTT.

The DNA for the CDR3 is TGTGCCAGCAGCTTAGATTCGGTCGGGACCTACAATGAGCAGTTCTTC. It encodes CASSLDSVGTYNEQFF. The rearrangement uses TRBV11-3 and TRBJ2-1; tentatively, D is TRBD2 (5 bases). Germline CDR1 is SGHNT and CDR2 is YENEEA. The CDR3 totals 16 residues. Trimming removed 0 bases from V and 2 bases from J, with 11 bases in between.

The rearrangement joins TRBV30 to TRBJ1-2, with D hard to call. CDR1 is GTSNPN and CDR2 is SVGIG in the germline V gene (reference sequence). V was trimmed by 1 base and J by 7 bases, leaving 10 bases between them. This CDR3 is 12 amino acids long. CDR3 sequence reads: CAWSASAGGYTF. The CDR3 region has the DNA TGTGCCTGGAGTGCATCCGCCGGTGGCTACACCTTC.

This chain joins TRBV19 and TRBJ1-1; 7 bases map to TRBD1. The germline V gene has CDR1 LNHDA and CDR2 SQIVND (reference sequence). This CDR3 has 14 amino acids. The V gene end was trimmed by 4 bases and the J gene end by 5 bases; junction bases not matched to a gene: 7. CDR3 in amino acids: CASSTDAGGTEAFF. The CDR3 nucleotides are TGTGCCAGTAGTACCGACGCAGGGGGAACTGAAGCTTTCTTT.

The CDR3 DNA sequence: TGTGCCACCGCCGGGGAATTCACCGGGGAGCTGTTTTTT. Translating it yields CATAGEFTGELFF. This chain uses TRBV6-6 with TRBJ2-2; TRBD2 might be the D (5 bases). Trimming cost V 10 bases and J 4 bases, with 13 bases left between them. CDR1 and CDR2 (germline): MNHNY, SVGAGI (reference sequence). The CDR3 is 13 amino acids.

This chain connects TRBV19 to TRBJ2-3, with 10 bases matching TRBD2. Per the germline V gene, CDR1 is LNHDA and CDR2 is SQIVND (reference sequence). J gave up 6 bases and V 9 bases, and 6 bases lay outside the gene matches. The CDR3 is 13 residues long. Here the CDR3 reads CASTEAGGDTQYF. For the CDR3, the DNA is TGTGCCAGCACCGAAGCGGGGGGGGATACGCAGTATTTT.

The rearrangement links TRBV3-1 (or the pseudogene TRBV3-2) to TRBJ1-6; no firm D call. The germline V gene has CDR1 LGHDT and CDR2 YNNKEL (reference sequence). Deletions cut 1 base from V and 7 bases from J, with 8 bases between. The CDR3 runs to 14 residues. CDR3 in DNA: TGTGCCAGCAGCCAAGGCGTAGAGAATTCACCCCTCCACTTT. Residues: CASSQGVENSPLHF.

This clone was observed a single time. The chain carries TRBV14 and TRBJ2-3; TRBD2 is a possible D gene (6 bases). The CDR3 sequence is 16 residues long. V was shortened by 2 bases and J by 2 bases, with 14 bases between the two germline ends. Germline lookup yields CDR1 SGHDN and CDR2 FVKESK. The CDR3 nucleotides are TGTGCCAGCAGCCAACGGCGGGACCCTATCACAGATACGCAGTATTTT. Its translation: CASSQRRDPITDTQYF.

This clone was seen once. The chain joins TRBV5-5 to TRBJ1-3; TRBD1 agrees at 7 bases. V was pared by 5 bases and J by 2 bases, with 10 bases of the junction left unmatched. Per the germline V gene, CDR1 is SGHKS and CDR2 is YYEKEE (reference sequence). The CDR3 contains 16 residues. The CDR3 bases are TGTGCCAGCAGTAGGGACAGTCGCAATACTGGAAACACCATATATTTT. Amino acid sequence: CASSRDSRNTGNTIYF.

The rearrangement uses TRBV6-5 and TRBJ1-4, with D possibly TRBD1 on 5 matching bases. The CDR3 length is 14 residues. Germline loops: CDR1 MNHEY, CDR2 SVGAGI. Trimming stripped 2 bases from V and 8 bases from J, with 12 bases between. This CDR3 is CASSYVGAGEKLFF. The CDR3 DNA is TGTGCCAGCAGTTACGTCGGGGCGGGGGAAAAACTGTTTTTT.

The rearrangement links TRBV5-1 to TRBJ1-1, with D possibly being TRBD1 (5 bases). Between the trimmed V and J ends, which lost 0 bases and 4 bases, there was a span of 10 bases. Germline lookup yields CDR1 SGHRS and CDR2 YFSETQ. The CDR3 runs to 14 residues. The CDR3 sequence is CASSLEGLGTEAFF. The DNA of the CDR3 is TGCGCCAGCAGCTTGGAGGGGCTCGGCACTGAAGCTTTCTTT.

This chain joins TRBV7-9 and TRBJ2-1; 11 bases map to TRBD2. This CDR3 is 16 amino acids long. The V segment lost 0 bases and the J segment 9 bases; nucleotides outside the gene matches: 7. Per germline, CDR1 SEHNR and CDR2 FQNEAQ (reference sequence). The CDR3 spells CASSLAGLADPPEQFF. CDR3 coding DNA: TGTGCCAGCAGCTTAGCGGGACTAGCGGACCCTCCTGAGCAGTTCTTC.

This chain joins TRBV27 and TRBJ1-2; D remains ambiguous. Germline assignment: CDR1 MNHEY and CDR2 SMNVEV (reference sequence). V dropped 3 bases and J dropped 3 bases, with 11 bases sitting between them. CDR3 length equals 14 residues. The CDR3 loop reads CASSLAGEDYGYTF. CDR3 bases: TGTGCCAGCAGTTTGGCGGGAGAGGACTATGGCTACACCTTC.